This T cell receptor beta chain was sequenced during a study of technical replicates of blood from a few donors. Using immunoSEQ multiplex PCR, the repertoire was profiled, and TCRdb retains in-frame clones only, with some absent. The sample includes about 100,000 clones, approximately 96% seen only once; the top ten take approximately 0.22%. The CDR3 is 16 amino acids. Germline values: CDR1 WNHNN, CDR2 SYGVQD (reference sequence). J gave up 8 bases and V 4 bases, and 10 bases lay outside the gene matches. This clone came up once. Sequencing was performed on T cells isolated from PBMCs. The chain has TRBV10-1 and TRBJ2-3, with 12 nucleotides matching TRBD2. The receptor's source is a human donor in good health. The CDR3 sequence is CASSVTSGSPAGTQYF. As DNA, the CDR3 is TGCGCCAGCAGTGTGACTAGCGGGAGCCCCGCTGGTACGCAGTATTTT.